This T cell receptor (beta chain) was observed in a study of blood T cells in healthy people across ages. Germline-derived CDR1 and CDR2 are LGHNA and YSLEER. Trimming took 5 bases from V and 0 from J; bases not matched to a gene: 5. This CDR3 has 16 amino acids. Through a sample-barcoded 5' primer and a J-beta primer mix, a second PCR was run for roughly 6 to 12 cycles. TCRdb re-derived calls from the 5' RACE reads in MiXCR, one entry per CDR3 protein. The sample holds some 760,000 distinct CDR3 sequences, approximately 25% seen once. This sample was also put to use in a study of T cells of mothers and their children.

This clonotype originated in a boy aged 5 to 17 in good health. The source material was blood. The chain combines TRBV4-3 with TRBJ1-3; 9 bases are shared with TRBD1. The CDR3, as DNA: TGCGCCAGCAGCAGTTGGACAGGGGTCTCTGGAAACACCATATATTTT. This codes for CASSSWTGVSGNTIYF.